The source of this T cell receptor (beta chain) is a study of shared clonotypes between healthy human individuals. Study-level findings and limits: Tissues were not sampled, only blood, and their repertoires likely differ.

Germline V lookup: CDR1 SGHNT, CDR2 YYREEE (reference sequence). Trimming stripped 0 bases from V and 0 bases from J, with 6 bases between. CDR3 length: 14 residues. About this clone: Its antigen remains unknown.

Genomic DNA (from each subset) was split evenly across several immunoSEQ plates. TCRdb's table, derived via immunoSEQ multiplex PCR, lists solely in-frame clones and lacks some. The table lists about 990,000 clones, 75% to 85% of them singletons. The V call is TRBV5-4, the J call TRBJ1-1; unclear D gene. Sequencing was done on a sample of memory CD4+ T cells from PBMCs. Subset here: CD45RA-negative fraction. This clonotype was sampled from a man aged 18 to 30 in good health. Some clones in this sample may be carry-over from other donors' samples. The CDR3 here is CASSLGSLNTEAFF. The DNA for the CDR3 is TGTGCCAGCAGCTTGGGCAGCTTGAACACTGAAGCTTTCTTT.